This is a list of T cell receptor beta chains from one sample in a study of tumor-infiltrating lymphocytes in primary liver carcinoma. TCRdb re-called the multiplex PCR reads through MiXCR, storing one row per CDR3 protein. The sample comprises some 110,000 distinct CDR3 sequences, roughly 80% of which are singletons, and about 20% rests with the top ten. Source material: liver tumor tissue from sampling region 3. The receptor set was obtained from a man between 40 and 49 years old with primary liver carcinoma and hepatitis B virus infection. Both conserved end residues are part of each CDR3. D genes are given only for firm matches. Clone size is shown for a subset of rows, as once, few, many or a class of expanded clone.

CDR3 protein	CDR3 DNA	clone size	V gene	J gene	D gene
CASSQELTSGQGEQFF	TGCGCCAGCAGCCAAGAGCTGACTAGTGGGCAAGGTGAGCAGTTCTTC	NA	TRBV4-1	TRBJ2-1	NA
CASTPRQGPFYEQYF	TGTGCCAGTACTCCGCGACAGGGACCGTTCTACGAGCAGTACTTC	NA	TRBV6-6	TRBJ2-7	TRBD1
CASSWRGLAGSLSSFNELFF	TGTGCCAGCAGCTGGAGAGGGCTAGCGGGGAGTTTGAGCTCCTTCAATGAGCTGTTCTTC	NA	TRBV13	TRBJ2-1	TRBD2
CSSSERNNNEQFF	TGTTCCAGCAGTGAGCGGAACAACAATGAGCAATTCTTC	NA	TRBV6-1	TRBJ2-1	NA
CASSDRDIGLPQHF	TGTGCCAGCAGTGACCGGGACATAGGACTGCCACAGCATTTT	NA	TRBV24-1	TRBJ1-5	NA
CASSFGLGSSGYNEQFF	TGTGCCAGCAGCTTCGGATTGGGCTCATCGGGATACAATGAACAGTTCTTC	NA	TRBV5-6	TRBJ2-1	NA
CASSPTGRKLYEQYF	TGTGCGAGCAGCCCCACGGGACGGAAACTATACGAGCAGTACTTC	few	TRBV14	TRBJ2-7	NA
CPSNAGTAYGYTF	TGTCCCAGCAACGCTGGGACAGCCTATGGCTACACCTTC	NA	TRBV6-2/TRBV6-3	TRBJ1-2	TRBD1
CASSEHPKAGTNVLTF	TGTGCCAGCAGTGAACATCCCAAGGCTGGGACCAACGTCCTGACTTTC	NA	TRBV6-1	TRBJ2-6	NA
CTSTPDRVVKTQYF	TGTACCAGCACGCCGGACAGGGTGGTAAAGACCCAATACTTC	NA	TRBV28	TRBJ2-5	TRBD1
CSVGGTSGILSGANVLSF	TGCAGCGTTGGAGGGACTAGTGGGATCCTCTCTGGGGCCAACGTCCTGTCTTTC	once	TRBV29-1	TRBJ2-6	TRBD2
CASGQDSWRDNEQYF	TGTGCCAGCGGCCAAGATAGCTGGAGGGACAACGAGCAGTACTTC	NA	TRBV4-2	TRBJ2-7	NA
CASRLDSGGTHSGANVLTF	TGCGCCAGCAGATTGGATTCGGGGGGAACCCACTCTGGGGCCAATGTCCTGACTTTC	NA	TRBV5-1	TRBJ2-6	TRBD2
CASCKDRENEKLFF	TGTGCCAGCTGTAAGGACAGGGAGAATGAAAAACTGTTTTTT	NA	TRBV6-1	TRBJ1-4	TRBD1
CSVHRPTENEQFF	TGCAGCGTTCACCGTCCGACCGAAAATGAGCAGTTCTTC	once	TRBV29-1	TRBJ2-1	NA
CASSLRWRGEIEQYF	TGTGCAAGCAGCTTACGATGGAGAGGGGAAATCGAGCAGTACTTC	NA	TRBV11-2	TRBJ2-7	NA
CASSGEGPLGPQHF	TGTGCCAGCAGTGGAGAGGGGCCCCTGGGACCCCAGCATTTT	NA	TRBV6-1	TRBJ1-5	NA
CASSAGLARNNEQFF	TGCGCCAGCAGCGCGGGACTAGCGAGGAACAATGAACAGTTCTTC	NA	TRBV5-1	TRBJ2-1	TRBD2
CASSQGALAGDNEQFF	TGCGCCAGCAGCCAAGGTGCACTAGCGGGAGACAATGAGCAGTTCTTC	NA	TRBV4-1	TRBJ2-1	TRBD2
CASSAGLNYGQFF	TGTGCCAGCAGCGCTGGCCTGAACTATGGGCAGTTCTTC	NA	TRBV11-1	TRBJ2-1	NA
CANSEDRAEEQYF	TGTGCTAACAGTGAGGACAGGGCGGAAGAGCAGTACTTC	NA	TRBV11-2	TRBJ2-7	TRBD1
CASGPYVRVRILPGNTIYF	TGCGCCAGCGGCCCATATGTCCGGGTCAGAATCCTCCCTGGAAACACCATATATTTT	once	TRBV4-1	TRBJ1-3	NA
CASSLVKTNNEQFF	TGTGCCAGCAGCCTCGTCAAGACTAACAATGAGCAGTTCTTC	many	TRBV5-4	TRBJ2-1	NA
CVSSDGQGAGDLFF	TGTGTCAGCAGTGACGGACAGGGGGCCGGGGATCTGTTTTTT	NA	TRBV6-4	TRBJ2-2	TRBD1
CASSLKGRMTNQPQHF	TGTGCCAGCAGCCTAAAAGGGAGAATGACAAATCAGCCCCAGCATTTT	NA	TRBV11-2	TRBJ1-5	NA
CASSFTYSGSNEQLF	TGTGCCAGCAGTTTTACATATAGCGGGAGCAATGAGCAGTTGTTC	NA	TRBV6-2/TRBV6-3	TRBJ2-1	TRBD2
CASSLDGGGRLYNKQFF	TGTGCCAGCAGCTTAGATGGGGGCGGGAGGCTCTACAATAAGCAGTTCTTC	NA	TRBV11-2	TRBJ2-1	TRBD2
CSARDRDGTQHF	TGCAGTGCTAGAGATCGAGACGGGACCCAGCATTTT	NA	TRBV20-1	TRBJ1-5	NA
CSASAGWGMRTEAFF	TGCAGCGCTTCCGCAGGGTGGGGCATGAGAACTGAAGCTTTCTTT	NA	TRBV29-1	TRBJ1-1	NA
CANSAQGRSKAFF	TGTGCCAACAGTGCACAGGGTAGGAGTAAAGCTTTCTTT	NA	TRBV6-1	TRBJ1-1	NA
CASSPRHTATGLTQYF	TGTGCCAGCAGCCCTCGACACACGGCGACAGGGCTTACGCAGTATTTT	many	TRBV6-2/TRBV6-3	TRBJ2-3	TRBD1
CASGADMRSYEQYF	TGTGCCAGCGGCGCCGATATGCGTTCCTACGAGCAGTACTTC	NA	TRBV10-2	TRBJ2-7	NA
CASAKGHSQETQYF	TGTGCCAGCGCTAAGGGACACTCCCAAGAGACCCAGTACTTC	NA	TRBV12-3/TRBV12-4	TRBJ2-5	NA
CARSQDLAGGRIIETQYF	TGTGCCCGTAGCCAAGATCTAGCGGGAGGGCGAATTATAGAGACCCAGTACTTC	few	TRBV4-2	TRBJ2-5	TRBD2
CASSERVSNQPQYF	TGTGCCAGCAGTGAAAGGGTTAGCAATCAGCCCCAGTATTTT	NA	TRBV6-1	TRBJ2-3	NA
CAINQGLESFNEQFF	TGTGCCATCAACCAGGGACTAGAATCCTTCAATGAGCAATTCTTC	NA	TRBV10-3	TRBJ2-1	TRBD2
CASSTDREFYGYTF	TGTGCCAGCAGTACCGACAGGGAGTTCTATGGTTACACCTTC	NA	TRBV6-6	TRBJ1-2	TRBD1
CSAAAQGVTDTQYF	TGCAGCGCCGCGGCCCAGGGCGTCACAGATACGCAGTATTTT	many	TRBV29-1	TRBJ2-3	NA
CASSTTWGFGKNVQYF	TGTGCCAGCAGTACCACATGGGGGTTCGGCAAAAACGTTCAGTACTTC	NA	TRBV6-1	TRBJ2-4	NA
CASSLRDKAYEQYF	TGTGCCAGCAGCCTCCGGGACAAGGCCTACGAACAGTACTTC	NA	TRBV6-2/TRBV6-3	TRBJ2-7	NA
CASSYLARVTGHEQYF	TGTGCCAGCAGTTACTTGGCGAGGGTCACTGGGCATGAGCAGTACTTC	NA	TRBV6-7	TRBJ2-7	NA
CASSLDPGRGAGHTF	TGCGCCAGCAGCTTGGACCCAGGTAGGGGGGCCGGCCACACCTTC	NA	TRBV5-1	TRBJ1-2	NA
CASSGTRPREQYF	TGTGCCAGCAGCGGTACTAGGCCACGCGAGCAGTACTTC	many	TRBV28	TRBJ2-7	NA
CASSYSGQGAGIWEPSF	TGTGCCAGCAGTTACTCGGGACAGGGGGCGGGGATCTGGGAGCCGTCTTTT	NA	TRBV6-6	TRBJ2-2	TRBD1
CSIGLGGTEAFF	TGCAGCATTGGCTTGGGGGGCACTGAAGCTTTCTTT	NA	TRBV29-1	TRBJ1-1	NA
CASSTDRGRPGELSF	TGTGCCAGCAGCACGGACCGGGGGCGCCCCGGGGAGCTGTCTTTT	NA	TRBV12-3/TRBV12-4	TRBJ2-2	NA
CASSFSSLEHEQSF	TGTGCCAGCAGCTTCTCTAGCTTGGAGCATGAGCAGTCCTTC	NA	TRBV11-2	TRBJ2-1	NA
CASSLGAAFRLHETQYF	TGTGCCAGCAGCTTGGGGGCCGCTTTCCGACTCCATGAGACCCAGTACTTC	NA	TRBV11-2	TRBJ2-5	NA
CSAGDAVEEKLFF	TGCAGTGCTGGGGACGCGGTGGAGGAAAAACTGTTTTTT	many	TRBV20-1	TRBJ1-4	NA
CTSSLGFSEQYF	TGTACCAGCAGTCTAGGGTTTAGCGAGCAGTACTTC	NA	TRBV28	TRBJ2-7	NA
CASSEQGTAGANALTF	TGTGCCAGCAGTGAACAGGGTACGGCTGGGGCCAACGCCCTGACTTTC	NA	TRBV6-1	TRBJ2-6	NA
CGARGTSGNSYNEQFF	TGCGGTGCTAGAGGGACTAGCGGGAACTCCTACAATGAGCAGTTCTTC	NA	TRBV20-1	TRBJ2-1	TRBD2
CSAADGGDLNTGELLF	TGCAGCGCCGCCGACGGAGGGGACTTGAACACCGGGGAGCTGCTTTTT	NA	TRBV29-1	TRBJ2-2	NA
CASSLMTSVRTGSETQYF	TGTGCCAGCAGCCTAATGACTAGCGTGAGGACCGGCTCGGAGACCCAGTACTTC	once	TRBV4-2	TRBJ2-5	TRBD2
CASSRGYTDAQYF	TGTGCCAGCAGCCGAGGATACACAGATGCACAATATTTT	once	TRBV14	TRBJ2-3	NA